This TCR beta chain was observed in a study of metastatic and nonmetastatic thyroid tumors. Only a few counts were recorded for this clone. Antigen: not known. This sample includes further DNA sequences coding for the same CDR3. The CDR3 extends over 12 amino acids. Per the germline V gene, CDR1 is MDHEN and CDR2 is SYDVKM. V gave up 7 bases and J gave up 9 bases, with 13 bases separating them. No treatment had been given to any patient before thyroid surgery. Authors' processing steps: Clinicopathological groups differed in CDR3, with these differences serving to build a distant-metastasis classifier for papillary thyroid cancer. TCRdb re-called the PCR reads through MiXCR. The authors' filters were not applied to this entry. The sample has over 50,000 clones; 25% to 30% are singletons. Study-level results: Reports indicated that malignant thyroid tumors showed significantly higher TCR beta diversity than benign nodules did, in blood and tumor.

The source is a female donor with papillary thyroid cancer or a benign thyroid nodule (not recorded which). Some clones in this sample may be carry-over from other donors' samples. The source material was blood. The chain has TRBV28 and TRBJ1-5; D is undetermined. The CDR3 loop reads CASTPGRGPQHF. CDR3 sequence (DNA): TGTGCCAGCACGCCAGGCAGAGGGCCCCAGCATTTT. Filled out from reference TRBV28 and TRBJ1-5, the complete variable domain reads DVKVTQSSRYLVKRTGEKVFLECVQDMDHENMFWYRQDPGLGLRLIYFSYDVKMKEKGDIPEGYSVSREKKERFSLILESASTNQTSMYLCASTPGRGPQHFGDGTRLSIL.